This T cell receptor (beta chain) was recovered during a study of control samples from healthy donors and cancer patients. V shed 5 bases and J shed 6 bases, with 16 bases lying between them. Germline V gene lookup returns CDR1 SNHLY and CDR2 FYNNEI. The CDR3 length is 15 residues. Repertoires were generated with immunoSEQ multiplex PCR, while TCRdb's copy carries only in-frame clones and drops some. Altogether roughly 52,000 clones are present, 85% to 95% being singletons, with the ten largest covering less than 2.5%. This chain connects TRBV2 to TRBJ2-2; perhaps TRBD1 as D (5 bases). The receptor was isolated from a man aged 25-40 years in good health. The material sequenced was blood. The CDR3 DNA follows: TGTGCCAGCAGTCCCGAGACAGCCTGGCCCGGGGAGCTGTTTTTT. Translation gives CASSPETAWPGELFF.